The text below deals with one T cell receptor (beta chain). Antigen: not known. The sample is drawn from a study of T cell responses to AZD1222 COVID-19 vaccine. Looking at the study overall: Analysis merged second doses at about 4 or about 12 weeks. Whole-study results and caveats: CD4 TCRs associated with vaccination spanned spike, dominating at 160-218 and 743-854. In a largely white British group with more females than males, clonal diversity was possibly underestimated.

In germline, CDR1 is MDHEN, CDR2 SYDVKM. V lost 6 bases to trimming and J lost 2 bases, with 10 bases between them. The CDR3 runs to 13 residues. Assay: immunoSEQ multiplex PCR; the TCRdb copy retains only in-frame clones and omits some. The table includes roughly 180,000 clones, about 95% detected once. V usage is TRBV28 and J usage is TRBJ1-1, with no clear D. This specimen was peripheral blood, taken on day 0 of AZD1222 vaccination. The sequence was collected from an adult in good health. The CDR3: CASSPWGNTEAFF. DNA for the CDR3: TGTGCCAGCAGCCCTTGGGGAAACACTGAAGCTTTCTTT.